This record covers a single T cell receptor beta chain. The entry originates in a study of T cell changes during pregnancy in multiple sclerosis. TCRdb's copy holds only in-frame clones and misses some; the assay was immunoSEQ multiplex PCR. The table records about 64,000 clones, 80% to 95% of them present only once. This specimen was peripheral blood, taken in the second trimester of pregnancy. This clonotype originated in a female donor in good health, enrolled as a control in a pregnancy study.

The CDR3 region has the DNA TGTGCCAGCCCCTTGAAGCCCATGACGGGTGCCGATACGCAGTATTTT. Its translation: CASPLKPMTGADTQYF. This chain uses TRBV2 with TRBJ2-3, with unresolved D. The ends were cut back, 8 bases at V and 6 bases at J, with 24 bases in the middle. CDR1 is SNHLY and CDR2 is FYNNEI in the germline V gene. This CDR3 has 16 amino acids.